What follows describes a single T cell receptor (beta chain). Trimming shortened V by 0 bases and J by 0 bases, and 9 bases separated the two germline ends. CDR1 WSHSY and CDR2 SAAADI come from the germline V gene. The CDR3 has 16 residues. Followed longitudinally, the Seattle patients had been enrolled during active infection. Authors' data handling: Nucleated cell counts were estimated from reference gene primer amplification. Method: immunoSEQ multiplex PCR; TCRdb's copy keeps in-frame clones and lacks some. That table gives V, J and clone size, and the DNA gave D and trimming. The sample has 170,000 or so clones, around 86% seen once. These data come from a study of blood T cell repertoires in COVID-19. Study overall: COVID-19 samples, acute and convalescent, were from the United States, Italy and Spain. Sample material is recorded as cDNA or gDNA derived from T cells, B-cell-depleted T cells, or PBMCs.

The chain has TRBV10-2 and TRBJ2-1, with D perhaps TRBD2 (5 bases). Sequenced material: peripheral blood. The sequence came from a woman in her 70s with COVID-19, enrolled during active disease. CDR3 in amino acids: CASSESLASSYNEQFF. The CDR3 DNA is TGCGCCAGCAGTGAGTCCTTAGCGAGCTCCTACAATGAGCAGTTCTTC.